This T cell receptor beta chain came from a study of blood T cell repertoires in COVID-19. Study at large: There were acute and convalescent COVID-19 samples, and they came from the United States, Italy and Spain.

There are 13 residues in the CDR3. V lost 5 bases to trimming and J lost 10 bases, with 18 bases between them. Germline CDR1 reads SGDLS; CDR2 reads YYNGEE. Original processing notes: Using reference gene primer amplification, nucleated cell counts were estimated. The assay was immunoSEQ multiplex PCR, and TCRdb's table has in-frame clones only and misses some. V, J and clone size reflect that table, while D and trimming were determined from the DNA. The table shows 55,000 to 80,000 clones, with roughly three quarters occurring only once. This sequence was found in a human donor in a cohort sampled during active COVID-19. The specimen sequenced was peripheral blood. The V call is TRBV9, the J call TRBJ1-1; D gene unclear. The CDR3 loop reads CASSREVTNPAFF. The CDR3 nucleotides are TGTGCCAGCAGTCGAGAGGTCACAAACCCAGCTTTCTTT.